These 24 T cell receptor beta chains were sequenced from one sample in a study of early T cells in non-severe SARS-CoV-2 infection. TCRdb reprocessed the 5' RACE reads via MiXCR and lists one record per CDR3 protein. The sample lists about 35,000 distinct CDR3 sequences, around 5.1% occurring once. Source: whole blood, taken at baseline. The receptors stem from an adult who was a healthcare worker with PCR-confirmed SARS-CoV-2 infection or an uninfected control (not recorded which).

Ten or more counts support this clonotype. The V gene is TRBV19, the J gene TRBJ2-2, with 10 bases identical to TRBD1. Germline trimming cut 5 bases from V and 5 bases from J; bases unmatched to any gene: 2. This CDR3 has 14 amino acids. Germline loops: CDR1 LNHDA, CDR2 SQIVND (reference sequence). The CDR3 loop reads CASSDRGPTGELFF. The CDR3 DNA reads TGTGCCAGTAGTGACAGGGGGCCGACCGGGGAGCTGTTTTTT.

The rearrangement links TRBV12-3 or TRBV12-4 to TRBJ1-6; D possibly corresponds to TRBD1 (5 bases). This CDR3 is 14 amino acids long. The V gene lost 3 bases and the J gene lost 7 bases, with 10 bases spanning the gap. CDR3 DNA: TGTGCCAGCAGTTTGGGACGAGTAAATTCACCCCTCCACTTT. This encodes CASSLGRVNSPLHF.

The J gene is TRBJ2-3, the V gene TRBV6-6; TRBD2 matches at 9 bases. The junction had 12 bases not matched to a gene; V was cut back by 3 bases and J by 2 bases. This CDR3 is built from 18 residues. Germline CDR1 MNHNY, CDR2 SVGAGI (reference sequence). CDR3 coding DNA: TGTGCCAGCAGTTATCCCCCAAGTAGCGGGAGATACACAGATACGCAGTATTTT. As protein: CASSYPPSSGRYTDTQYF.

This clonotype was recorded at least ten times. The gene calls are TRBV20-1 and TRBJ1-1; possibly TRBD1 for D (5 bases). Trimming took off 6 bases at V and 5 bases at J, with 16 bases between the two ends. The CDR3 loop spans 13 amino acids. Germline CDR1 DFQATT, CDR2 SNEGSKA (reference sequence). CDR3 nucleotides: TGCAGTGCAACCAGGGACTTGGGAACTGAAGCTTTCTTT. This codes for CSATRDLGTEAFF.

This clonotype was seen more than once but under ten times. V gene TRBV2 combines with J gene TRBJ2-5; the D call may be TRBD1 or TRBD2 (5 bases each). Germline V gene sequence: CDR1 SNHLY, CDR2 FYNNEI. V was cut by 4 bases and J by 1 base, with 13 bases left in between. The CDR3 is made up of 15 amino acids. CDR3 sequence: CASSVRDPAQETQYF. CDR3 DNA sequence: TGTGCCAGCAGTGTCCGGGACCCAGCCCAAGAGACCCAGTACTTC.

This clonotype was seen ten or more times. The chain is built from TRBV27 and TRBJ2-7; no clear D. The length of the CDR3 is 11 residues. Germline V gene data show CDR1 as MNHEY and CDR2 as SMNVEV (reference sequence). V lost 4 bases to trimming and J lost 4 bases, with 5 bases between them. The CDR3 reads CASSSFYEQYF. As DNA, the CDR3 is TGTGCCAGCAGTTCCTTTTACGAGCAGTACTTC.

This clonotype was seen many times. V is TRBV6-5 and J is TRBJ1-2; unclear D gene. Trimming shortened V by 6 bases and J by 2 bases, and 7 bases separated the two germline ends. CDR1 and CDR2 from the germline V gene are MNHEY and SVGAGI. The CDR3 spans 12 residues. The CDR3 DNA is TGTGCCAGCAGGTCCGGGAACTATGGCTACACCTTC. This encodes CASRSGNYGYTF.

This clonotype was counted many times. CDR3 in DNA: TGCAGTGCTAGTTGGGGGGCGGGCAATCAGCCCCAGCATTTT. It specifies CSASWGAGNQPQHF. This rearrangement joins TRBV20-1 to TRBJ1-5, with D perhaps TRBD1 (6 bases). This CDR3 comprises 14 residues. Trimming removed 3 bases at V and 2 bases at J, with 11 bases between. CDR1 and CDR2 from the germline V gene are DFQATT and SNEGSKA (reference sequence).

This clonotype was seen at least ten times. The chain carries TRBV5-4 and TRBJ1-2; D gene uncertain. V dropped 6 bases and J dropped 7 bases, with 28 bases sitting between them. The CDR3 is 17 amino acids. Looked up from germline, CDR1 is SGHNT and CDR2 is YYREEE (reference sequence). The CDR3 loop is CASTATPTRYLTVGYTF. The CDR3 nucleotides read TGTGCCAGCACTGCCACTCCCACCCGATACTTAACTGTTGGCTACACCTTC.

V is TRBV19 and J is TRBJ2-3; D is unresolved. V was trimmed by 8 bases and J by 3 bases, leaving 18 bases between them. Germline assignment: CDR1 LNHDA and CDR2 SQIVND (reference sequence). CDR3 length equals 15 residues. This CDR3 reads CASQIELRATDTQYF. The CDR3 nucleotides are TGTGCCAGTCAAATAGAATTAAGGGCAACAGATACGCAGTATTTT. Looking up the rest from reference TRBV19 and TRBJ2-3 gives the full variable domain: DGGITQSPKYLFRKEGQNVTLSCEQNLNHDAMYWYRQDPGQGLRLIYYSQIVNDFQKGDIAEGYSVSREKKESFPLTVTSAQKNPTAFYLCASQIELRATDTQYFGPGTRLTVL.

The chain employs TRBV7-8 and TRBJ1-1; 7 bases are a match to TRBD1. The CDR3 extends over 15 amino acids. From germline, CDR1 is SGHVS and CDR2 FQNEAQ. Losses at the gene ends were 0 bases for V and 0 bases for J; bases not matched to a gene: 1. This chain's CDR3 is CASSLAGTVNTEAFF. In DNA form, the CDR3 reads TGTGCCAGCAGCTTAGCCGGGACAGTGAACACTGAAGCTTTCTTT.

This rearrangement joins TRBV5-1 to TRBJ1-3; D gene unclear. Deletions cut 4 bases from V and 2 bases from J, with 13 bases between. This CDR3 is built from 15 residues. Germline V lookup: CDR1 SGHRS, CDR2 YFSETQ. This CDR3 is CASSVGRSAGNTIYF. The CDR3 DNA sequence: TGCGCCAGCAGCGTAGGGAGGTCGGCTGGAAACACCATATATTTT.

Comment on this clonotype: A read error is possible here, since a much larger clone lies one base away. V usage is TRBV7-2 and J usage is TRBJ2-7; D might be TRBD1 or TRBD2, each matching 5 bases. In germline, CDR1 is SGHTA, CDR2 FQGNSA. This CDR3 contains 14 residues. V lost 11 bases and J 4 bases, leaving 21 bases between the germline ends. The CDR3, as DNA: TGTGCCGGCGTTCGGGACCTGCTGCTTTACGAGCAGTACTTC. Amino acid sequence: CAGVRDLLLYEQYF.

This clonotype was counted ten times or more. The genes are TRBV7-9 and TRBJ2-3, with 10 nucleotides matching TRBD2. V dropped 8 bases and J dropped 2; count of bases not matched to a gene: 13. This CDR3 spans 17 amino acids. Germline loops: CDR1 SEHNR, CDR2 FQNEAQ (reference sequence). The CDR3 coding sequence is TGTGCCAGCGCCGCCATCCCTAGCGGGAGAGACACAGATACGCAGTATTTT. Translation: CASAAIPSGRDTDTQYF.

There are many counts of this clonotype. The J gene is TRBJ1-3, the V gene TRBV4-1, with D tentatively TRBD1 (5 bases). The CDR3 length is 14 residues. V was cut by 1 base and J by 8 bases, with 12 bases left in between. CDR1 is MGHRA and CDR2 is YSYEKL in the germline V gene. As DNA, the CDR3 is TGCGCCAGCAGCCAAGGGACAACGGGCGACACCATATATTTT. Protein: CASSQGTTGDTIYF.

The rearrangement uses TRBV5-1 and TRBJ2-7; 9 nucleotides agree with TRBD1. The CDR3 has 14 residues. Germline loops: CDR1 SGHRS, CDR2 YFSETQ. With V trimmed by 7 bases and J by 4 bases, 9 bases remained unmatched. This CDR3 is CASRLGTGTYEQYF. The DNA for the CDR3 is TGCGCCAGCCGACTCGGGACAGGGACTTACGAGCAGTACTTC.

This clonotype was found many times. V is TRBV7-9 and J is TRBJ2-7; 9 nucleotides agree with TRBD1. The V segment lost 3 bases and the J segment 5 bases; nucleotides outside the gene matches: 5. This CDR3 region has 14 residues. In germline, CDR1 is SEHNR, CDR2 FQNEAQ (reference sequence). CDR3 sequence reads: CASSFGTGLNEQYF. The CDR3 nucleotides are TGTGCCAGCAGCTTCGGGACAGGGCTAAACGAGCAGTACTTC.

At least ten counts were recorded for this clonotype. The J gene is TRBJ2-3, the V gene TRBV7-2, with 7 bases that match TRBD2. V shed 5 bases, J shed 1 base, and the junction held 9 bases outside the gene matches. In germline, CDR1 is SGHTA, CDR2 FQGNSA. The CDR3 spans 16 residues. This CDR3 reads CASSDRAGLRTDTQYF. Written as DNA, the CDR3 is TGTGCCAGCAGCGACCGCGCGGGACTACGCACAGATACGCAGTATTTT.

This clonotype was seen repeatedly, ten times or more. The chain joins TRBV2 to TRBJ2-1, with 7 bases identical to TRBD1. After removal of 5 bases from V and 4 bases from J, the junction contained 5 bases not matched to a gene. The germline gives CDR1 SNHLY, CDR2 FYNNEI. The CDR3 is 14 amino acids. CDR3 coding DNA: TGTGCCAGCAGTAAGGGACAGCTTTACAATGAGCAGTTCTTC. Translation: CASSKGQLYNEQFF. Looking up the rest from reference TRBV2 and TRBJ2-1 gives the full variable domain: EPEVTQTPSHQVTQMGQEVILRCVPISNHLYFYWYRQILGQKVEFLVSFYNNEISEKSEIFDDQFSVERPDGSNFTLKIRSTKLEDSAMYFCASSKGQLYNEQFFGPGTRLTVL.

This clonotype appeared many times. V usage is TRBV18 and J usage is TRBJ2-7; the D gene is possibly TRBD1 (6 bases). Germline values: CDR1 KGHSH, CDR2 LQKENI. With 2 bases removed from V and 2 bases from J, the gap between germline ends came to 7 bases. This CDR3 has 13 amino acids. The CDR3 DNA sequence: TGTGCCAGCTCACCAGGGACAACCTACGAGCAGTACTTC. It yields the protein CASSPGTTYEQYF.

V gene TRBV7-9 combines with J gene TRBJ2-7, with D possibly TRBD1 on 5 matching bases. The CDR3 spans 12 residues. Germline assignment: CDR1 SEHNR and CDR2 FQNEAQ (reference sequence). Trimming stripped 0 bases from V and 9 bases from J, with 9 bases between. CDR3 protein: CASSLAGAGQYF. DNA of the CDR3: TGTGCCAGCAGCTTAGCTGGGGCAGGGCAGTACTTC.

The rearrangement links TRBV4-1 to TRBJ2-5; weak D call: TRBD1 (5 bases). The CDR3 has 12 residues. V was trimmed by 6 bases and J by 5 bases, leaving 10 bases between them. Germline V lookup: CDR1 MGHRA, CDR2 YSYEKL. The CDR3 loop reads CASRGREETQYF. CDR3 coding DNA: TGCGCCAGCAGGGGGCGAGAGGAGACCCAGTACTTC.

The chain carries TRBV19 and TRBJ2-1, with TRBD2 matching over 7 bases. V lost 4 bases to trimming and J lost 5 bases; unmatched junction nucleotides: 5. The CDR3 is 14 amino acids. Looked up from germline, CDR1 is LNHDA and CDR2 is SQIVND (reference sequence). The chain's CDR3 is CASSKGLLDNEQFF. CDR3 coding DNA: TGTGCCAGTAGTAAGGGACTACTTGACAATGAGCAGTTCTTC.

At least ten counts were recorded for this clonotype. The chain links TRBV30 to TRBJ1-2, with D hard to call. Trimming took off 4 bases at V and 8 bases at J, with 14 bases between the two ends. Germline V gene lookup returns CDR1 GTSNPN and CDR2 SVGIG (reference sequence). The CDR3 is made up of 12 amino acids. CDR3: CAWTMASWGYTF. The CDR3 nucleotides read TGTGCCTGGACGATGGCCTCTTGGGGCTACACCTTC.